The entry below describes one T cell receptor beta chain. As yet, its antigen is unknown. Germline CDR1 MNHEY, CDR2 SVGAGI. With 5 bases clipped from V and 5 bases from J, the junction kept 12 bases outside the gene matches. The CDR3 consists of 15 residues. This sample was included in a study of cytomegalovirus exposure and HLA in healthy donors. The data were produced by immunoSEQ multiplex PCR, yet TCRdb's version contains in-frame clones alone and is incomplete. Counted here are about 130,000 clones, approximately 95% occurring once; the ten biggest clones make up about 1.7%. A roughly 120-subject validation cohort, separate from the approximately 670-subject first cohort, supplied the donors. Findings of the study overall: Reportedly, cytomegalovirus status was diagnosed with high sensitivity and specificity. Associated with cytomegalovirus, according to the listing, were around 170 TCR beta chains.

The origin of this receptor is a man aged 18 to 30 in good health and CMV-seronegative. The V call is TRBV6-5, the J call TRBJ2-7; 7 nucleotides line up with TRBD1. Specimen: PBMCs. This CDR3 is CASSQNRQGIHEQYF. Here the CDR3 DNA reads TGTGCCAGCAGTCAAAATCGACAGGGTATCCACGAGCAGTACTTC.